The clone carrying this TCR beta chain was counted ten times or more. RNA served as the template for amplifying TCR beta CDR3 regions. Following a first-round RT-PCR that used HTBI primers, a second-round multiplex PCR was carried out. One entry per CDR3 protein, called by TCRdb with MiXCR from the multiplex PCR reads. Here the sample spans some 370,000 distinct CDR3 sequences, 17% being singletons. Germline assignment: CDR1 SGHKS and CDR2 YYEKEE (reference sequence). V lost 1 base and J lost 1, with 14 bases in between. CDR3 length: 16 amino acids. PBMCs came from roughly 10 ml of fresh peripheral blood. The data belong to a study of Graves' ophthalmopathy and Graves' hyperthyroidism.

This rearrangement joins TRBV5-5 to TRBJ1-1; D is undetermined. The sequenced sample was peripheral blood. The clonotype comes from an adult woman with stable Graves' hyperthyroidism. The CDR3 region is CASSLFTPPRNTEAFF. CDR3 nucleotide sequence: TGTGCCAGCAGCTTGTTCACCCCACCCAGGAACACTGAAGCTTTCTTT.